The 9 T cell receptor beta chains below come from one sample, sequenced in a study of blood T cell repertoires in COVID-19. The assay was immunoSEQ multiplex PCR, and TCRdb's table has in-frame clones only and misses some. The sample yields about 31,000 clones, roughly nine tenths seen once. The sequencing sample was made of peripheral blood. These receptors were obtained from a human donor in a cohort sampled during active COVID-19.

The chain couples TRBV21-1 to TRBJ1-6. TRBV21-1 is an annotated pseudogene. The CDR3 is 18 residues long. CDR3 sequence (DNA): TGTGCCAGCAGCATAATCCAAGATTCGGGGAGTGAGAATTCACCCCTCCACTTT. Translating gives CASSIIQDSGSENSPLHF.

The chain is built from TRBV5-1 and TRBJ1-2; 8 nucleotides align to TRBD1. V lost 4 bases and J lost 5; bases outside the gene matches: 10. The CDR3 has 15 residues. Germline V gene data show CDR1 as SGHRS and CDR2 as YFSETQ. The CDR3 nucleotides are TGCGCCAGCAGCGCCGGAGGGGGACAGGCTTATGGCTACACCTTC. It is translated as CASSAGGGQAYGYTF.

This chain links TRBV5-1 with TRBJ2-7; perhaps TRBD2 as D (7 bases). This CDR3 comprises 15 residues. V lost 0 bases, J lost 1 base, and 11 bases lay in between. Germline V gene lookup returns CDR1 SGHRS and CDR2 YFSETQ. The CDR3 protein is CASSLAGGSSYEQYV. The CDR3 nucleotides read TGCGCCAGCAGCTTGGCGGGGGGCTCTTCCTACGAGCAGTACGTC.

V usage is TRBV9 and J usage is TRBJ2-2; D possibly corresponds to TRBD2 (5 bases). The length of the CDR3 is 14 residues. Germline CDR1 reads SGDLS; CDR2 reads YYNGEE. The V and J ends lost 7 bases and 5 bases respectively, with 15 bases between them. The CDR3 nucleotides read TGTGCCAGCGCGTGGACTCGCGAGACCGGGGAGCTGTTTTTT. Its translation is CASAWTRETGELFF.

CDR3 DNA sequence: TGTGCCAGCAGCAGTCGGGACAGACATAATCAGCCCCAGCATTTT. Translating it yields CASSSRDRHNQPQHF. The chain uses TRBV5-6 and TRBJ1-5, with 7 bases fitting TRBD1. Germline assignment: CDR1 SGHDT and CDR2 YYEEEE. The junction had 8 bases not matched to a gene; V was cut back by 4 bases and J by 4 bases. This CDR3 comprises 15 residues.

This chain joins TRBV19 and TRBJ1-2; D perhaps matches TRBD1 (5 bases). Germline loops: CDR1 LNHDA, CDR2 SQIVND (reference sequence). The CDR3 loop spans 17 amino acids. Trimming pared 5 bases from V and 1 base from J, leaving 20 bases between. This CDR3 reads CASSSPPMGGYNYGYTF. The CDR3 DNA sequence: TGTGCCAGTAGTTCCCCCCCGATGGGGGGTTATAACTATGGCTACACCTTC.

The chain recombines TRBV6-5 with TRBJ2-3; a possible D gene is TRBD2 (5 bases). V was cut by 6 bases and J by 4 bases, with 14 bases left in between. The CDR3 has 14 residues. The germline V gene has CDR1 MNHEY and CDR2 SVGAGI. For the CDR3, the DNA is TGTGCCAGCAGGATCGTAGGAGGCGCAGATACGCAGTATTTT. Its protein is CASRIVGGADTQYF.

This chain uses TRBV27 with TRBJ2-2; D may be TRBD2 (6 bases). The CDR3 contains 14 residues. Germline values: CDR1 MNHEY, CDR2 SMNVEV (reference sequence). With 6 bases removed from V and 7 bases from J, the gap between germline ends came to 15 bases. CDR3 residues: CASSGTPRGGELFF. CDR3 in DNA: TGTGCCAGCAGCGGGACTCCCCGGGGCGGGGAGCTGTTTTTT.

The chain carries TRBV25-1 and TRBJ1-1; D gene unclear. The V end was cut by 9 bases, the J end by 1 base, with 12 bases between. The CDR3 has 13 residues. Germline V CDR1 and CDR2: MGHDK, SYGVNS. CDR3 in amino acids: CASRSGQNTEAFF. CDR3 sequence (DNA): TGTGCCAGTCGTTCGGGTCAGAACACTGAAGCTTTCTTT.